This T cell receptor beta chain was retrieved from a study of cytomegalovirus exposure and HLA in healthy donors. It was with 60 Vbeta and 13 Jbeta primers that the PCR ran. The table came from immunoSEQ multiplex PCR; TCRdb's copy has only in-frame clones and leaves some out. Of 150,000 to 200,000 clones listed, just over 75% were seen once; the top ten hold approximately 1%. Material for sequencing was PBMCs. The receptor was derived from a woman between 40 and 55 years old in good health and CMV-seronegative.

The CDR3 DNA reads TGTGCCAGCAGTTACGCCGCTAGTAATGGCTACACCTTC. This codes for CASSYAASNGYTF. The chain recombines TRBV6-5 with TRBJ1-2; D is unresolved. V lost 2 bases and J lost 6, with 10 bases in between. From germline, CDR1 is MNHEY and CDR2 SVGAGI. The CDR3 is 13 residues long.